Shown below are 11 T cell receptor beta chains from a single sample sequenced in a study of CD8+ T cells in alopecia areata. Regarding treatment: oral pan-JAK inhibitor, 5-10 mg twice daily. Following RNA extraction, reverse transcription yielded cDNA that acted as the sequencing template. Profiling relied on immunoSEQ multiplex PCR, and the TCRdb table lists in-frame clones only, not all of them. The data show 130,000 to 150,000 clones, roughly 82% seen once. The sample in question was CD8+ T cells sorted from blood, obtained at week 4, from a patient treated with tofacitinib. These receptors were taken from a human donor with alopecia areata.

This rearrangement joins TRBV4-1 to TRBJ2-1; the match to TRBD2 covers 8 bases. Losses at the gene ends were 2 bases for V and 3 bases for J; bases not matched to a gene: 9. The CDR3 extends over 17 amino acids. Germline CDR1 MGHRA, CDR2 YSYEKL. CDR3 DNA: TGCGCCAGCAGCCAACCTAAGGGCGGGGGGCGCTACAATGAGCAGTTCTTC. This gives the protein CASSQPKGGGRYNEQFF.

The sample holds a few counts of this clone. The chain carries TRBV2 and TRBJ1-1; no firm D call. The CDR3 loop spans 10 amino acids. Per germline, CDR1 SNHLY and CDR2 FYNNEI. V dropped 3 bases and J dropped 8 bases, with 4 bases sitting between them. The chain's CDR3 is CASSDMEAFF. The CDR3, as DNA: TGTGCCAGCAGTGATATGGAAGCTTTCTTT.

V and J are TRBV7-9 and TRBJ2-7; 10 bases line up with TRBD1. The length of the CDR3 is 14 residues. Germline V CDR1 and CDR2: SEHNR, FQNEAQ (reference sequence). The J segment lost 6 bases and the V segment lost 5 bases, leaving 7 bases of the junction unmatched. DNA of the CDR3: TGTGCCAGCAGCGCCCGACAGGGGGCTGTCGAGCAGTACTTC. Amino acids: CASSARQGAVEQYF.

CDR3 bases: TGTGCCACCAGCCCCTCGCGGGGGAATGAAAAACTGTTTTTT. Translated, it gives CATSPSRGNEKLFF. The chain recombines TRBV15 with TRBJ1-4; D possibly corresponds to TRBD1 (5 bases). V gave up 5 bases and J gave up 5 bases, with 12 bases separating them. The CDR3 is made up of 14 amino acids. Germline V gives CDR1 LNHNV, CDR2 YYDKDF (reference sequence).

This chain links TRBV4-2 with TRBJ2-7; D gene uncertain. CDR1 and CDR2 (germline): LGHNA, YNFKEQ. The CDR3 contains 11 residues. V lost 3 bases, J lost 7 bases, and 7 bases lay in between. The CDR3 sequence: CASSQDREQYF. The CDR3 DNA reads as TGTGCCAGCAGCCAGGACCGAGAGCAGTACTTC.

The chain carries TRBV5-1 and TRBJ1-1, with 9 bases identical to TRBD1. Per the germline V gene, CDR1 is SGHRS and CDR2 is YFSETQ. CDR3 length equals 15 residues. The trim removed 4 bases at V and 0 bases at J, leaving 4 bases unmatched. The CDR3 bases are TGCGCCAGCAGCCGGACAGGGGAATTGAACACTGAAGCTTTCTTT. Protein product: CASSRTGELNTEAFF. Full variable domain (remainder filled in from reference TRBV5-1 and TRBJ1-1): KAGVTQTPRYLIKTRGQQVTLSCSPISGHRSVSWYQQTPGQGLQFLFEYFSETQRNKGNFPGRFSGRQFSNSRSEMNVSTLELGDSALYLCASSRTGELNTEAFFGQGTRLTVV.

This chain links TRBV14 with TRBJ1-1; the D is unclear. In germline, CDR1 is SGHDN, CDR2 FVKESK. V shed 1 base and J shed 1 base, with 13 bases lying between them. The CDR3 runs 16 residues. CDR3: CASSQANRGRNTEAFF. The CDR3 DNA reads as TGTGCCAGCAGCCAAGCCAACAGAGGGAGGAACACTGAAGCTTTCTTT. Supplemented by reference TRBV14 and TRBJ1-1, the full variable domain reads EAGVTQFPSHSVIEKGQTVTLRCDPISGHDNLYWYRRVMGKEIKFLLHFVKESKQDESGMPNNRFLAERTGGTYSTLKVQPAELEDSGVYFCASSQANRGRNTEAFFGQGTRLTVV.

The rearrangement links TRBV7-9 to TRBJ1-4, with 7 bases fitting TRBD1. Losses at the gene ends were 7 bases for V and 8 bases for J; bases not matched to a gene: 7. This CDR3 is 13 amino acids long. Germline V gene data show CDR1 as SEHNR and CDR2 as FQNEAQ (reference sequence). The CDR3 here is CASTGTAIEKLFF. CDR3 nucleotides: TGTGCCAGCACCGGGACAGCTATCGAAAAACTGTTTTTT.

The chain carries TRBV5-1 and TRBJ1-2; possibly TRBD1 for D (6 bases). Trimming pared 7 bases from V and 4 bases from J, leaving 14 bases between. Germline assignment: CDR1 SGHRS and CDR2 YFSETQ. This CDR3 is built from 13 residues. CDR3 loop: CASYNRDFYGYTF. In DNA, the CDR3 is TGCGCCAGCTATAACAGGGACTTCTATGGCTACACCTTC. The whole variable domain, filled in from reference TRBV5-1 and TRBJ1-2, reads KAGVTQTPRYLIKTRGQQVTLSCSPISGHRSVSWYQQTPGQGLQFLFEYFSETQRNKGNFPGRFSGRQFSNSRSEMNVSTLELGDSALYLCASYNRDFYGYTFGSGTRLTVV.

In its sample, this clone was seen a few times. The chain recombines TRBV19 with TRBJ2-1, with a possible D match to TRBD2 (5 bases). Germline assignment: CDR1 LNHDA and CDR2 SQIVND (reference sequence). The CDR3 spans 13 residues. V lost 1 base to trimming and J lost 10 bases, with 11 bases between them. The CDR3 here is CASSIGPGKEQFF. In nucleotides, the CDR3 is TGTGCCAGTAGTATAGGACCCGGGAAGGAGCAGTTCTTC.

V is TRBV19 and J is TRBJ2-7, with a tentative D call TRBD1 (7 bases). The CDR3 extends over 15 amino acids. Germline loops: CDR1 LNHDA, CDR2 SQIVND (reference sequence). Trimming removed 5 bases from V and 3 bases from J, with 17 bases in between. The CDR3 bases are TGTGCCAGTAGTTCGGGGGACAGCCTACTCTACGAGCAGTACTTC. It yields the protein CASSSGDSLLYEQYF.